Listed below are T cell receptor beta chains from one sample, sequenced in a study of early T cells in non-severe SARS-CoV-2 infection. TCRdb fed the 5' RACE reads into MiXCR, producing one record per CDR3 protein. The sample consists of 46,000 or so distinct CDR3 sequences, roughly an eighth of them appearing once. Sequenced material: whole blood. All receptors derive from an adult who was a healthcare worker with PCR-confirmed SARS-CoV-2 infection or an uninfected control (not recorded which). CDR3s include the opening cysteine and the closing phenylalanine or tryptophan. The D gene is left open where the match is weak. For some rows the clone size is stated as once, few or many, or as a class when expanded; others skip it.

V gene	J gene	D gene	clone size	CDR3 DNA	CDR3 protein
TRBV6-1	TRBJ1-1	-	few	TGTGCCAGCAGTGGAGGGCCGGAGACTGAAGCTTTCTTT	CASSGGPETEAFF
TRBV5-4	TRBJ2-7	-	-	TGTGCCAGCAGCTTGGGGCCCAACGAGCAGTACTTC	CASSLGPNEQYF
TRBV7-2	TRBJ1-2	TRBD1	-	TGTGCCAGCAGCTTAGTCGGGGACAGCAACTATGGCTACACCTTC	CASSLVGDSNYGYTF
TRBV7-8	TRBJ1-2	-	many	TGTGCCAGCAGCTCACGGACATTCTATGGCTACACCTTC	CASSSRTFYGYTF
TRBV4-2	TRBJ2-2	TRBD2	-	TGTGCCAGCAGCCCCAGGACTAGCGGGAGGAGACCGAACACCGGGGAGCTGTTTTTT	CASSPRTSGRRPNTGELFF
TRBV29-1	TRBJ2-3	-	few	TGCAGCGTCCGGGACGATACGCAGTATTTT	CSVRDDTQYF
TRBV20-1	TRBJ2-3	-	many	TGCAGTGCTAGAGAAGGGCTAGCAGCGGATACGCAGTATTTT	CSAREGLAADTQYF
TRBV6-1	TRBJ1-1	-	-	TGTGCCAGCAAGATCGTCGGAAACACTGAAGCTTTCTTT	CASKIVGNTEAFF
TRBV20-1	TRBJ1-5	-	-	TGCAGTGCTAGAATCAGCAGAGAACAGCCCCAGCATTTT	CSARISREQPQHF
TRBV30	TRBJ2-1	TRBD2	many	TGTGCCTGGAGCCCAGGACTAGCGGGGGGCAATGAGCAGTTCTTC	CAWSPGLAGGNEQFF
TRBV7-9	TRBJ1-1	-	many	TGTGCCAGCAGCCCGACAGGGAACACTGAAGCTTTCTTT	CASSPTGNTEAFF
TRBV30	TRBJ2-3	-	few	TGTGCCTGGAGTCCACGGCCTTTTGGTACGCAGTATTTT	CAWSPRPFGTQYF
TRBV18	TRBJ1-1	TRBD1	many	TGTGCCAGCTCACAGCGACAGGGTTCCGACTATGAAGCTTTCTTT	CASSQRQGSDYEAFF
TRBV28	TRBJ2-1	TRBD1	few	TGTGCCAGCAGTCCTTTGAGGGACAGCAATGAGCAGTTCTTC	CASSPLRDSNEQFF
TRBV12-3/TRBV12-4	TRBJ1-5	TRBD1	many	TGTGCCAGCAGTCACGGGACAGGGGCGCTCAATCAGCCCCAGCATTTT	CASSHGTGALNQPQHF
TRBV5-1	TRBJ2-2	-	-	TGCGCCAGCACCATCAGAGGGACGAAGCGCACCGGGGAGCTGTTTTTT	CASTIRGTKRTGELFF
TRBV14	TRBJ1-2	-	many	TGTGCCAGCAGCCAAGTAGGGCAGCTGTATGGCTACACCTTC	CASSQVGQLYGYTF
TRBV12-3/TRBV12-4	TRBJ2-6	-	many	TGTGCCAGCACCATTCTGGGGGGCTCTGGGGCCAACGTCCTGACTTTC	CASTILGGSGANVLTF
TRBV11-2	TRBJ2-5	-	many	TGTGCCAGCAGCTTATTCCAAGAGACCCAGTACTTC	CASSLFQETQYF
TRBV11-3	TRBJ1-1	-	-	TGTGCCAGCAGCTTAGACGGGAAAGCGGGAGCTTTCTTT	CASSLDGKAGAFF
TRBV20-1	TRBJ1-1	-	many	TGCAGTGCTAGCGGCGGGAACACTGAAGCTTTCTTT	CSASGGNTEAFF
TRBV29-1	TRBJ2-7	TRBD1	many	TGCAGCGTTACGCCACGGGGGACAGGGCTATACGAGCAGTACTTC	CSVTPRGTGLYEQYF
TRBV5-1	TRBJ1-6	TRBD1	-	TGCGCCAGCAGCTTGGTCGCTACAGGGGGCACATCCTATAATTCACCCCTCCACTTT	CASSLVATGGTSYNSPLHF
TRBV29-1	TRBJ1-1	-	many	TGCAGCGCTAAAAGCCAGACCAACACTGAAGCTTTCTTT	CSAKSQTNTEAFF
TRBV6-1	TRBJ2-3	TRBD1	many	TGTGCCAGCTGCTGGACAGGGGGCACAGATACGCAGTATTTT	CASCWTGGTDTQYF
TRBV28	TRBJ2-7	TRBD2	-	TGTGCCAGCAGTTGGACTAGCGGGATCTACGAGCAGTACTTC	CASSWTSGIYEQYF
TRBV29-1	TRBJ1-1	-	many	TGCAGCGTTGAAGAATTGGGTCGTAGGGGATCGGCGAACACTGAAGCTTTCTTT	CSVEELGRRGSANTEAFF
TRBV29-1	TRBJ2-7	-	few	TGCAGCGTTGAGCGGGGAGACTACGAGCAGTACTTC	CSVERGDYEQYF
TRBV7-6	TRBJ1-4	-	many	TGTGCCAGCAGCTTAGGAGTGGCAGGGGAGAATGAAAAACTGTTTTTT	CASSLGVAGENEKLFF
TRBV27	TRBJ2-5	TRBD2	many	TGTGCCAGCAGTTTATCGTGGACTAGCGGGGGAGAGACCCAGTACTTC	CASSLSWTSGGETQYF
TRBV21-1	TRBJ2-5	-	many	TGTGCCAGCAAAATGAAGGGGGGTGGTTTGCGGGAGGACCAAGAGACCCAGTACTTC	CASKMKGGGLREDQETQYF
TRBV7-9	TRBJ2-5	TRBD1	few	TGTGCCAGCAGCGACGCGTCCAGGACAGGCGCCTTC	CASSDASRTGAF
TRBV20-1	TRBJ2-1	TRBD2	many	TGCAGTGCGCAGCTAGCGGGAGCGGGTCTGTACAATGAGCAGTTCTTC	CSAQLAGAGLYNEQFF
TRBV6-6	TRBJ1-5	-	few	TGTGCCAGCAGTTCCGGGGGAGCAAATCAGCCCCAGCATTTT	CASSSGGANQPQHF
TRBV11-2	TRBJ2-1	TRBD1	many	TGTGCCAGCAGCTTGGGGACAGGGACGGATGAGCAGTTCTTC	CASSLGTGTDEQFF
TRBV20-1	TRBJ1-5	TRBD1	many	TGCAGTGCTACAGGGGGCGACAATCAGCCCCAGCATTTT	CSATGGDNQPQHF
TRBV5-1	TRBJ2-3	-	many	TGCGCCAGCAGTGTCTTAGAGGTCGCAGATACGCAGTATTTT	CASSVLEVADTQYF
TRBV5-1	TRBJ2-1	-	many	TGCGCCAGCAGCATCTACGCGGGGTACAATGAGCAGTTCTTC	CASSIYAGYNEQFF
TRBV20-1	TRBJ1-2	TRBD1	many	TGCAGTGCTAGTTCAGGGACAGGCTCTTTTGGCTACACCTTC	CSASSGTGSFGYTF
TRBV7-8	TRBJ2-2	-	-	TGTGCCAGCAGCTATGGGACACAGGGCACCGGGGAGCTGTTTTTT	CASSYGTQGTGELFF
TRBV29-1	TRBJ2-5	-	-	TGCAGCGTCCTGAGCCGGCCTGCGTGGGGCGAAGTTAAAGAGACCCAGTACTTC	CSVLSRPAWGEVKETQYF
TRBV20-1	TRBJ2-1	-	many	TGCAGTGCTAACGTGAAAACTCTCTCCTACAATGAGCAGTTCTTC	CSANVKTLSYNEQFF
TRBV6-1	TRBJ2-1	-	many	TGTGCCAGCATCAGGGGATCCTACAATGAGCAGTTCTTC	CASIRGSYNEQFF
TRBV10-3	TRBJ2-1	-	many	TGTGCCATCAGTGAGTCGAAGTACAATGAGCAGTTCTTC	CAISESKYNEQFF
TRBV29-1	TRBJ2-2	-	few	TGCAGCGCCACTCGGGGTACCGGGGAGCTGTTTTTT	CSATRGTGELFF
TRBV28	TRBJ1-1	-	-	TGTGCCAGCAGTTCCCCGGACGTACGAACTGAAGCTTTCTTT	CASSSPDVRTEAFF
TRBV12-3/TRBV12-4	TRBJ1-6	-	many	TGTGCCAGCCGGGCCGTGTATAATTCACCCCTCCACTTT	CASRAVYNSPLHF